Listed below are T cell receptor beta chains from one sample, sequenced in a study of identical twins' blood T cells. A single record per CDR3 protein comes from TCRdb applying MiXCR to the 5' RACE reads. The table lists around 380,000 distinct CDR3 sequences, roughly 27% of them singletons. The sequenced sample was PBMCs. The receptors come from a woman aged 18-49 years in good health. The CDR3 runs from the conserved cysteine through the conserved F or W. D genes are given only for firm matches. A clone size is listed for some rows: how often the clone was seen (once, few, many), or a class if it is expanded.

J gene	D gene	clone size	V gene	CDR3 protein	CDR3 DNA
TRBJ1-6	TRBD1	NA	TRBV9	CASSDAGQANSPLHF	TGTGCCAGCAGCGACGCGGGACAGGCGAATTCACCCCTCCACTTT
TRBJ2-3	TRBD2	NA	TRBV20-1	CSARGGLAGLTDTQYF	TGCAGTGCTAGAGGGGGACTAGCGGGGCTCACAGATACGCAGTATTTT
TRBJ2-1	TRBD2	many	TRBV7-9	CASSLAGGNEQFF	TGTGCCAGCAGTTTAGCGGGAGGGAATGAGCAGTTCTTC
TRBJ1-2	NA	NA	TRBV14	CASSQAPELPFGYTF	TGTGCCAGCAGCCAAGCACCGGAGCTTCCTTTTGGCTACACCTTC
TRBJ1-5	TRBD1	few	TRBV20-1	CSARDPQTGAQPQHF	TGCAGTGCTAGGGATCCTCAGACAGGGGCACAGCCCCAGCATTTT
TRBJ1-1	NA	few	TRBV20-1	CSAREGSQAFF	TGCAGTGCTAGAGAGGGGTCCCAAGCTTTCTTT
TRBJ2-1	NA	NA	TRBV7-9	CSLEGSSNEQFF	TGTTCCCTGGAGGGTAGCTCGAATGAGCAGTTCTTC
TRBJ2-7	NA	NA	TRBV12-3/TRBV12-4	CASSFARGSYEQYF	TGTGCCAGCAGTTTTGCCAGGGGCTCCTACGAGCAGTACTTC
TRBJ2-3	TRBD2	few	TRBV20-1	CSARAGRGGPDTQYF	TGCAGTGCTAGAGCGGGGCGGGGGGGCCCAGATACGCAGTATTTT
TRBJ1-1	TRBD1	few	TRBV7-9	CASSTGQGKDTEAFF	TGTGCCAGCAGCACCGGACAGGGAAAAGACACTGAAGCTTTCTTT
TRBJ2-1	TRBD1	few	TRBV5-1	CATRPGQNNEQFF	TGCGCCACCCGACCGGGACAGAACAATGAGCAGTTCTTC
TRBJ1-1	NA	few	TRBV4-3	CASSQDLQTEAFF	TGCGCCAGCAGCCAAGATCTACAAACTGAAGCTTTCTTT
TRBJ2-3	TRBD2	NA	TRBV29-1	CSVASGGYTDTQYF	TGCAGCGTTGCGAGCGGGGGGTACACAGATACGCAGTATTTT
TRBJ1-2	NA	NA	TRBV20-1	CSASRPPYGYTF	TGCAGTGCTAGTAGGCCCCCCTATGGCTACACCTTC
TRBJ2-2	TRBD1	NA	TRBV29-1	CSVAQSSGTANTGELFF	TGCAGCGTTGCCCAATCTTCCGGGACAGCTAACACCGGGGAGCTGTTTTTT
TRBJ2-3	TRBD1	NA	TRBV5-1	CANPDRDRADTQYF	TGCGCCAACCCGGACAGGGATCGTGCAGATACGCAGTATTTT
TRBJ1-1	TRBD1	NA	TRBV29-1	CSVVPGQGMNTEAFF	TGCAGCGTCGTACCGGGACAGGGGATGAACACTGAAGCTTTCTTT
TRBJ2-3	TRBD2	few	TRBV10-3	CAISDPGLAGEADTQYF	TGTGCCATCAGTGACCCCGGACTAGCGGGGGAGGCAGATACGCAGTATTTT
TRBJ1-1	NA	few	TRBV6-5	CASKKNTEAFF	TGTGCCAGCAAAAAGAACACTGAAGCTTTCTTT
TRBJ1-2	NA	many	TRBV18	CASSHGHSNYGYTF	TGTGCCAGCTCACATGGACACAGCAACTATGGCTACACCTTC
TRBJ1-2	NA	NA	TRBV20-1	CSAREWGRSGYTF	TGCAGTGCTAGAGAGTGGGGGCGCTCTGGCTACACCTTC
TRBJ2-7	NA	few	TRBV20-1	CSARRPGSSISYEQYF	TGCAGTGCTAGACGTCCGGGTTCTTCGATTAGTTACGAGCAGTACTTC
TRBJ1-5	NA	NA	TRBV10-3	CAAGGGSANQPQHF	TGTGCCGCGGGGGGGGGATCCGCGAATCAGCCCCAGCATTTT
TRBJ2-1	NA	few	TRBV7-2	CASSLDRTVYNEQFF	TGTGCCAGCAGCTTAGACAGGACAGTATACAATGAGCAGTTCTTC
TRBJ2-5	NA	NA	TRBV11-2	CASSSPSGPFTQYF	TGTGCCAGCAGCTCACCATCCGGGCCCTTTACCCAGTACTTC
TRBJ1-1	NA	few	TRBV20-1	CSARSGGMNTEAFF	TGCAGTGCTAGATCGGGCGGTATGAACACTGAAGCTTTCTTT
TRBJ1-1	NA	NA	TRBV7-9	CASSLEGPGKYTEAFF	TGTGCCAGCAGCTTAGAAGGCCCCGGAAAGTACACTGAAGCTTTCTTT
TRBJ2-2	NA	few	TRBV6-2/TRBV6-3	CASSYRSTGELFF	TGTGCCAGCAGTTACCGGAGCACCGGGGAGCTGTTTTTT
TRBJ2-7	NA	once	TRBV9	CASSVHGASYEQYF	TGTGCCAGCAGCGTACATGGGGCCTCGTACGAGCAGTACTTC
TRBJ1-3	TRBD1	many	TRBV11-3	CASSPWDRDSGNTIYF	TGTGCCAGCAGCCCCTGGGACAGAGACTCTGGAAACACCATATATTTT
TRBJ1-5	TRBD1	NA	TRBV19	CATEDRVVNQPQHF	TGTGCCACCGAAGACAGGGTTGTCAATCAGCCCCAGCATTTT
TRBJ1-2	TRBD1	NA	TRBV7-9	CASSPTQGNDYGYTF	TGTGCCAGCAGCCCAACACAGGGGAACGACTATGGCTACACCTTC
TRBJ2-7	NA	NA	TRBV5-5	CASSLDYYEQYF	TGTGCCAGCAGCTTGGACTACTACGAGCAGTACTTC